This passage covers 27 T cell receptor beta chains from one sample sequenced in a study of CD8 T cells in ankylosing spondylitis. Study-level points and caveats: Typical of ankylosing spondylitis blood, it appeared, was a TCR beta motif of several highly homologous variants.

From the 5' RACE reads, TCRdb called clonotypes with MiXCR, one entry per CDR3 protein. Among about 700,000 distinct CDR3 sequences, around 20% were seen once, and the ten largest hold 19%. The antigens these receptors bind are not known. Source material: blood, either unsorted or a sorted T cell fraction (not recorded which). The receptors derive from a male donor with ankylosing spondylitis.

This chain links TRBV4-2 with TRBJ1-4; D is perhaps TRBD1 (5 bases). Germline CDR1 and CDR2: LGHNA and YNFKEQ. There are 13 residues in the CDR3. Trimming stripped 3 bases from V and 8 bases from J, with 10 bases between. In DNA, the CDR3 is TGTGCCAGCAGCCAGGCTGACAGAGAAAAACTGTTTTTT. This gives the protein CASSQADREKLFF.

This chain uses TRBV20-1 with TRBJ1-4, with D unresolved. Germline V gene lookup returns CDR1 DFQATT and CDR2 SNEGSKA (reference sequence). The CDR3 is 12 residues long. V was clipped by 6 bases and J by 5 bases, with 10 bases between them. The CDR3 protein is CSAPDGNEKLFF. The CDR3 DNA sequence: TGCAGTGCCCCGGACGGGAATGAAAAACTGTTTTTT.

V is TRBV7-9 and J is TRBJ2-1; no definite D call. Trimming left V 5 bases short and J 5 bases short, with 10 bases between. Germline CDR1 SEHNR, CDR2 FQNEAQ (reference sequence). This CDR3 contains 13 residues. The CDR3 loop reads CASSPPADNEQFF. In nucleotides, the CDR3 is TGTGCCAGCAGCCCCCCCGCGGACAATGAGCAGTTCTTC. The full variable domain, rest sourced from reference TRBV7-9 and TRBJ2-1, is DTGVSQNPRHKITKRGQNVTFRCDPISEHNRLYWYRQTLGQGPEFLTYFQNEAQLEKSRLLSDRFSAERPKGSFSTLEIQRTEQGDSAMYLCASSPPADNEQFFGPGTRLTVL.

The chain joins TRBV7-9 to TRBJ1-1, with 9 bases that match TRBD1. Per germline, CDR1 SEHNR and CDR2 FQNEAQ (reference sequence). V was clipped by 1 base and J by 5 bases; unmatched bases: 8. This CDR3 contains 16 residues. CDR3 DNA sequence: TGTGCCAGCAGCTTAGGGACAGGGGCTCCTGGGACTGAAGCTTTCTTT. Its translation is CASSLGTGAPGTEAFF.

The sample holds a few counts of this clonotype. V usage is TRBV7-2 and J usage is TRBJ2-5; 10 nucleotides agree with TRBD2. The length of the CDR3 is 16 residues. Trimming took 2 bases from V and 1 from J; bases not matched to a gene: 4. CDR1 is SGHTA and CDR2 is FQGNSA in the germline V gene. The CDR3 sequence is CASSLQGLASQETQYF. As DNA, the CDR3 is TGTGCCAGCAGCTTACAGGGACTAGCGTCCCAAGAGACCCAGTACTTC. Full variable domain (remainder filled in from reference TRBV7-2 and TRBJ2-5): GAGVSQSPSNKVTEKGKDVELRCDPISGHTALYWYRQSLGQGLEFLIYFQGNSAPDKSGLPSDRFSAERTGGSVSTLTIQRTQQEDSAVYLCASSLQGLASQETQYFGPGTRLLVL.

This clonotype was seen repeatedly, ten times or more. The chain joins TRBV4-3 to TRBJ1-1; 9 positions agree with TRBD1. Germline V CDR1 and CDR2: LGHNA, YSLEER. CDR3 length equals 16 residues. Trimming took 2 bases from V and 5 from J; bases not matched to a gene: 9. The CDR3 region is CASSQSSQGARTEAFF. In nucleotides, the CDR3 is TGCGCCAGCAGCCAAAGCTCACAGGGGGCGCGTACTGAAGCTTTCTTT.

This clonotype was observed a handful of times. The chain uses TRBV18 and TRBJ2-1; no clear D. Germline lookup yields CDR1 KGHSH and CDR2 LQKENI. V shed 0 bases and J shed 9 bases, with 12 bases lying between them. The CDR3 contains 14 residues. CDR3 coding DNA: TGTGCCAGCTCACCACCGTCAACGGGTCGTGAGCAGTTCTTC. It yields the protein CASSPPSTGREQFF.

J is TRBJ2-1 and V is TRBV10-3; 8 bases are shared with TRBD2. CDR3 length: 16 amino acids. Per germline, CDR1 ENHRY and CDR2 SYGVKD. The ends lost 4 bases at V and 2 bases at J; junction bases unmatched: 7. In DNA form, the CDR3 reads TGTGCCATCAGTGCGGGCGGGGGGCTAACCTACAATGAGCAGTTCTTC. Its translation is CAISAGGGLTYNEQFF.

The V gene is TRBV7-8, the J gene TRBJ1-2, with D unclear. The germline CDR1 and CDR2 sequences are SGHVS and FQNEAQ. V was pared by 1 base and J by 3 bases, with 9 bases between. The CDR3 is 14 residues long. The CDR3 loop is CASSLEWADYGYTF. DNA of the CDR3: TGTGCCAGCAGCTTAGAGTGGGCAGACTATGGCTACACCTTC.

The chain uses TRBV28 and TRBJ2-7; D perhaps matches TRBD1 (6 bases). The germline V gene has CDR1 MDHEN and CDR2 SYDVKM. The CDR3 spans 15 residues. With 10 bases removed from V and 0 bases from J, the gap between germline ends came to 19 bases. The CDR3 DNA is TGTGCCACCAAGAAAGTGGGACATTCCTCCTACGAGCAGTACTTC. Protein: CATKKVGHSSYEQYF.

V and J are TRBV5-5 and TRBJ2-1, with 7 bases identical to TRBD1. With 2 bases clipped from V and 8 bases from J, the junction kept 13 bases outside the gene matches. The V gene's germline CDR1 is SGHKS and CDR2 YYEKEE (reference sequence). The CDR3 loop spans 16 amino acids. The CDR3, as DNA: TGTGCCAGCAGCTTCTGGGGACAGCCTCCGGCCGATGAGCAGTTCTTC. Protein: CASSFWGQPPADEQFF.

This rearrangement joins TRBV6-1 to TRBJ2-1; perhaps TRBD2 as D (6 bases). Germline V CDR1 and CDR2: MNHNS, SASEGT. V was clipped by 2 bases and J by 12 bases, with 17 bases between them. The length of the CDR3 is 14 residues. The CDR3 nucleotides are TGTGCCAGCAGTGAACGGGACTTACGGGCCGGGCAGTTCTTC. The encoded protein is CASSERDLRAGQFF.

This clonotype has just a few counts. The chain uses TRBV19 and TRBJ1-2; D gene uncertain. This CDR3 spans 15 amino acids. V was shortened by 2 bases and J by 1 base, with 11 bases between the two germline ends. Germline CDR1 and CDR2: LNHDA and SQIVND (reference sequence). DNA of the CDR3: TGTGCCAGTAGTATAAAAGGCAGGAGTAACTATGGCTACACCTTC. Encoded protein: CASSIKGRSNYGYTF.

The V call is TRBV6-1, the J call TRBJ2-7; 9 nucleotides agree with TRBD2. Germline V lookup: CDR1 MNHNS, CDR2 SASEGT. V shed 6 bases, J shed 3 bases, and the junction held 6 bases outside the gene matches. The CDR3 has 14 amino acids. DNA for the CDR3: TGTGCCAGCAGACCGGGACTAGCCTACTACGAGCAGTACTTC. This sequence encodes CASRPGLAYYEQYF.

The chain couples TRBV11-2 to TRBJ2-5, with 8 bases aligning to TRBD2. V lost 6 bases, J lost 5 bases, and 8 bases stayed unmatched. Germline CDR1 SGHAT, CDR2 FQNNGV. The CDR3 extends over 14 amino acids. CDR3: CASRTPGGRETQYF. CDR3 sequence (DNA): TGTGCCAGCAGGACGCCGGGGGGGCGGGAGACCCAGTACTTC.

This clonotype has only a few counts. V and J are TRBV4-1 and TRBJ1-5; D gene unclear. The CDR3 runs to 16 residues. V dropped 0 bases and J dropped 7 bases, with 16 bases sitting between them. The germline CDR1 and CDR2 sequences are MGHRA and YSYEKL. DNA of the CDR3: TGCGCCAGCAGCCAAGATCGGGGTCCTCGCGGACAGCCCCAGCATTTT. Translating gives CASSQDRGPRGQPQHF.

This clonotype has only a few counts. The V gene is TRBV4-3, the J gene TRBJ2-2; 8 bases are a match to TRBD2. The CDR3 extends over 13 amino acids. J lost 8 bases, V lost 3 bases, and 2 bases had no gene match. Germline V lookup: CDR1 LGHNA, CDR2 YSLEER. This chain's CDR3 is CASSQASGGELFF. Written as DNA, the CDR3 is TGCGCCAGCAGCCAGGCTAGCGGGGGGGAGCTGTTTTTT.

V is TRBV20-1 and J is TRBJ2-3, with TRBD2 as a possible D gene (5 bases). This CDR3 has 15 residues. V was shortened by 3 bases and J by 2 bases, with 15 bases between the two germline ends. The germline V gene has CDR1 DFQATT and CDR2 SNEGSKA (reference sequence). CDR3 in amino acids: CSASIPRAITDTQYF. The CDR3 DNA reads TGCAGTGCTAGTATACCGCGGGCGATCACAGATACGCAGTATTTT.

This clonotype has a handful of counts. In nucleotides, the CDR3 is TGTGCCACCAGCTTGGAGGGCTACGAGCAGTACTTC. Protein product: CATSLEGYEQYF. This sequence joins TRBV15 and TRBJ2-7; tentative D call: TRBD2 (6 bases). Germline values: CDR1 LNHNV, CDR2 YYDKDF (reference sequence). V lost 5 bases and J 3 bases, leaving 8 bases between the germline ends. There are 12 residues in the CDR3.

The V gene is TRBV5-1, the J gene TRBJ2-3; the D gene is possibly TRBD2 (5 bases). CDR3 length equals 15 residues. The V gene's germline CDR1 is SGHRS and CDR2 YFSETQ. With 7 bases removed from V and 2 bases from J, the gap between germline ends came to 17 bases. The CDR3 coding sequence is TGCGCCAGCTTGAGGTCCCCCGGGGTCACAGATACGCAGTATTTT. Translation: CASLRSPGVTDTQYF.

The chain is built from TRBV28 and TRBJ2-1, with 10 bases lining up with TRBD2. The length of the CDR3 is 19 residues. Looked up from germline, CDR1 is MDHEN and CDR2 is SYDVKM. Germline trimming cut 7 bases from V and 0 bases from J; bases unmatched to any gene: 15. The CDR3 spells CASTHTLLLAGVSYNEQFF. DNA of the CDR3: TGTGCCAGCACCCACACCCTCCTTCTAGCGGGAGTCTCCTACAATGAGCAGTTCTTC.

A few counts support this clonotype. This sequence joins TRBV12-3 or TRBV12-4 and TRBJ1-5, with D possibly matching TRBD1 (5 bases). V was cut by 7 bases and J by 2 bases, with 12 bases left in between. The CDR3 contains 14 residues. In DNA, the CDR3 is TGTGCCAGCACCTGGCGGGGCGGCAATCAGCCCCAGCATTTT. Translating gives CASTWRGGNQPQHF.

V gene TRBV4-1 combines with J gene TRBJ2-3; 15 bases map to TRBD2. V lost 4 bases and J lost 6; bases outside the gene matches: 2. CDR1 and CDR2 (germline): MGHRA, YSYEKL. The CDR3 is made up of 15 amino acids. CDR3 sequence: CASSRTSGGEDTQYF. For the CDR3, the DNA is TGCGCCAGCAGCCGGACTAGCGGGGGGGAGGATACGCAGTATTTT.

The gene calls are TRBV11-1 and TRBJ2-2; D perhaps matches TRBD2 (6 bases). Trimming shortened V by 1 base and J by 2 bases, and 14 bases separated the two germline ends. The germline V gene encodes CDR1 SGHAT and CDR2 FQDESV (reference sequence). The CDR3 runs to 17 residues. CDR3 in DNA: TGTGCCAGCAGCTTAGGTTCTTGGGACTTAAACACCGGGGAGCTGTTTTTT. Its protein is CASSLGSWDLNTGELFF.

This clonotype was seen a handful of times. The V gene is TRBV5-1, the J gene TRBJ2-1; D is possibly TRBD1 (6 bases). The CDR3 is made up of 15 amino acids. V lost 4 bases and J lost 7, with 18 bases in between. CDR1 is SGHRS and CDR2 is YFSETQ in the germline V gene. The CDR3 DNA reads as TGCGCCAGCAGCCCCGACAGGAATTGGAATAATGAGCAGTTCTTC. It translates to CASSPDRNWNNEQFF.

V gene TRBV20-1 combines with J gene TRBJ2-7; 9 bases are a match to TRBD2. Germline CDR1 is DFQATT and CDR2 is SNEGSKA (reference sequence). The V gene end was trimmed by 0 bases and the J gene end by 2 bases; junction bases not matched to a gene: 5. The CDR3 totals 15 residues. CDR3 in DNA: TGCAGTGCTAGAGATGCTAGCGGGATGGCCTACGAGCAGTACTTC. It yields the protein CSARDASGMAYEQYF.

The chain employs TRBV2 and TRBJ2-5; the D is unclear. The CDR3 covers 8 residues. CDR1 SNHLY and CDR2 FYNNEI come from the germline V gene. Deletions cut 6 bases from V and 12 bases from J, with 5 bases between. CDR3 nucleotides: TGTGCCAGCAGCCCCGAGTACTTC. Amino acids: CASSPEYF.